This T cell receptor beta chain was recorded in a study of blood T cell repertoires in COVID-19. Overall study context: Samples taken during acute and convalescent COVID-19 were collected in the United States, Italy and Spain.

Categorization into cohorts depended on clinical history that participants reported. Each recovered donor of Cohort 3 presented with two negative PCRs, clearance, or symptom resolution. The authors' processing: The authors estimated nucleated cell counts from reference gene primer amplification. Profiled with immunoSEQ multiplex PCR; TCRdb holds only in-frame clones, not every one. That table furnishes V, J and clone size, whereas the DNA furnished D and trimming. Of about 180,000 clones in the sample, approximately 82% were seen once. There are 15 residues in the CDR3. Germline CDR1 MGHRA, CDR2 YSYEKL. The V segment lost 3 bases and the J segment 2 bases; nucleotides outside the gene matches: 3.

The chain carries TRBV4-1 and TRBJ2-1; 8 nucleotides agree with TRBD1. This clonotype originated in a man in his 60s who had recovered from COVID-19. Sequenced input: PBMCs or T cells enriched from blood (not recorded which). CDR3 loop: CASSQGQVAYNEQFF. As DNA, the CDR3 is TGCGCCAGCAGCCAGGGACAGGTGGCCTACAATGAGCAGTTCTTC.